The rows below give T cell receptor beta chains drawn from one sample of a study of blood T cell repertoires in COVID-19. Only in-frame clones appear in the TCRdb table, and some are missing; sequencing was by immunoSEQ multiplex PCR. The table includes over 250,000 clones, around nine tenths detected once. Sequenced material: peripheral blood. The receptors were sampled from a man between 40 and 49 years old who had recovered from COVID-19. Each CDR3 is given without its conserved first and last residue.

TRBV6-2/TRBV6-3,ASSRGAGRGSNQPQH
TRBV19,ASTVGDRESYGYT
TRBV5-6,ASFQGGSNEKLF
TRBV27,ASSLSRSMRTEAF
TRBV12-1,ASSFGKVGTQVRYEQY
TRBV7-2,ASSTRFPYYGYT
TRBV6-6,ASSRDPGGSPLH
TRBV7-8,ASSSDTNYEQY
TRBV11-3,ASSGSGFNEQF
TRBV6-1,ASSEVGGNTQY
TRBV6-2/TRBV6-3,ASSLMSRYNEQF
TRBV6-5,ASSFDRAHGYT
TRBV3-1/TRBV3-2,ASSLQGGDSKEQY
TRBV19,ASSSLGQSLT
TRBV7-2,ASRIGDEQY
TRBV5-6,ASSLSGGSSYEQY
TRBV7-2,ASSLAASSGSSNNEQF
TRBV4-1,ASSQDRMWTYEQY
TRBV6-6,ASSSRGDTGELF
TRBV5-1,ASSLSGTGAYEQY
TRBV5-1,ASSLYQGLGQRNEKLF
TRBV5-1,ASSLTSGSTDTQY
TRBV5-4,ASSPTSGRATGELF
TRBV12-3/TRBV12-4,ASSSGRGAEAF
TRBV4-3,ASSQDEGAGANVLT
TRBV19,ASLTGTGVWGYT
TRBV6-5,ASSLQGLNTEAF
TRBV3-1/TRBV3-2,ASSHFGGLKPETQY
TRBV24-1,ATSDPRTSYHTQY
TRBV9,ASSARPDRGRNEQF